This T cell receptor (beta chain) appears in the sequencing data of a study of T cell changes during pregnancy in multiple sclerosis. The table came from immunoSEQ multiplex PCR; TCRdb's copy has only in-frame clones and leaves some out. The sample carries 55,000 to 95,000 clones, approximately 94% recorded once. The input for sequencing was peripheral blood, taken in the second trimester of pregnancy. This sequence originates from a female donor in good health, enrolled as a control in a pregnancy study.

This CDR3 reads CATGQVNTGELFF. The CDR3 bases are TGTGCCACAGGACAGGTGAACACCGGGGAGCTGTTTTTT. The V call is TRBV7-2, the J call TRBJ2-2; 7 bases are shared with TRBD1. The germline gives CDR1 SGHTA, CDR2 FQGNSA. The CDR3 has 13 amino acids. After removal of 10 bases from V and 1 base from J, the junction contained 3 bases not matched to a gene.